This TCR beta chain appears in the sequencing data of a study of cytomegalovirus exposure and HLA in healthy donors. Study conclusions and caveats: Researchers reportedly found TCR beta sequences accurately predicted most subjects' HLA-A and HLA-B alleles. Presence/absence analyses treated sequencing depth as roughly uniform across donors.

With 60 Vbeta and 13 Jbeta primers, the PCR was carried out. Data came from immunoSEQ multiplex PCR; TCRdb stores just in-frame clones and leaves some out. The table lists 100,000 to 150,000 clones, roughly 63% of them singletons. Comments on this clone: No antigen is known for it.

The CDR3 runs to 14 residues. CDR1 is SNHLY and CDR2 is FYNNEI in the germline V gene. V gave up 5 bases and J gave up 3 bases, with 11 bases separating them. The donors (healthy individuals) were bone marrow donors. Sequenced material: PBMCs. The TCR originated in a man aged 25-40 years in good health and CMV-seropositive. This chain uses TRBV2 with TRBJ2-1, with D hard to call. The CDR3 coding sequence is TGTGCCAGCAGTTCGGAGAGTGGCTACAATGAGCAGTTCTTC. Its protein product is CASSSESGYNEQFF.